A single sample gave rise to the 21 T cell receptor beta chains below, sequenced in a study of cytomegalovirus exposure and HLA in healthy donors. Data came from immunoSEQ multiplex PCR; TCRdb stores just in-frame clones and leaves some out. The sample includes more than 110,000 clones, about 94% of them seen just once. The sample comprised PBMCs. These receptors all come from a man between 18 and 29 years old in good health and CMV-seropositive.

The rearrangement joins TRBV7-2 to TRBJ2-3; possible D gene TRBD1, 5 bases. The germline V gene has CDR1 SGHTA and CDR2 FQGNSA. The CDR3 length is 15 residues. Trimming removed 5 bases from V and 4 bases from J, with 16 bases in between. The CDR3 DNA sequence: TGTGCCAGCAGCCCCCAAGCGACAGTTTCAGATACGCAGTATTTT. Translating gives CASSPQATVSDTQYF.

The V gene is TRBV25-1, the J gene TRBJ1-2; D not resolved. Trimming cost V 4 bases and J 2 bases, with 11 bases left between them. The germline gives CDR1 MGHDK, CDR2 SYGVNS. The CDR3 runs 14 residues. In DNA, the CDR3 is TGTGCCAGCAGTGGAGGATACCCCAACTATGGCTACACCTTC. Protein product: CASSGGYPNYGYTF.

The chain couples TRBV7-2 to TRBJ2-1; a possible D gene is TRBD2 (6 bases). CDR3 length: 16 amino acids. The germline CDR1 and CDR2 sequences are SGHTA and FQGNSA. The ends were cut back, 1 base at V and 3 bases at J, with 13 bases in the middle. CDR3 protein: CASSLVAGQIYNEQFF. CDR3 DNA sequence: TGTGCCAGCAGCTTAGTTGCGGGGCAGATCTACAATGAGCAGTTCTTC.

The rearrangement links TRBV10-3 to TRBJ1-2; weak D call: TRBD1 (6 bases). Between the trimmed V and J ends, which lost 11 bases and 2 bases, there was a span of 18 bases. The length of the CDR3 is 14 residues. Germline V gene data show CDR1 as ENHRY and CDR2 as SYGVKD. The CDR3 loop is CAASGTPGNYGYTF. CDR3 sequence (DNA): TGTGCCGCTTCCGGGACACCAGGAAACTATGGCTACACCTTC.

In regard to this clone: Other DNA sequences in this specimen translate into the identical CDR3. The V gene is TRBV10-3, the J gene TRBJ2-7, with 9 bases lining up with TRBD1. This CDR3 spans 14 amino acids. V lost 2 bases and J lost 4; bases outside the gene matches: 3. From germline, CDR1 is ENHRY and CDR2 SYGVKD. The CDR3 bases are TGTGCCATCAGTGAGGGACAGGGGTCTTACGAGCAGTACTTC. It specifies CAISEGQGSYEQYF.

The genes are TRBV29-1 and TRBJ2-7; 7 bases line up with TRBD1. Germline CDR1 is SQVTM and CDR2 is ANQGSEA. There are 13 residues in the CDR3. Trimming at V came to 7 bases and at J to 6 bases, leaving 12 bases not matched to a gene. In nucleotides, the CDR3 is TGCAGCGCACTTTCCGGGACAGCAGGCGAGCAGTACTTC. Translated: CSALSGTAGEQYF.

This clone came up once. The V call is TRBV20-1, the J call TRBJ2-7, with D tentatively TRBD1 (6 bases). Looked up from germline, CDR1 is DFQATT and CDR2 is SNEGSKA (reference sequence). CDR3 length: 11 amino acids. V gave up 5 bases and J gave up 6 bases, with 11 bases separating them. CDR3 nucleotide sequence: TGCAGTGCTGTTATCAGGGGCGAGCAGTACTTC. Its translation is CSAVIRGEQYF.

The chain has TRBV7-2 and TRBJ1-2; no reliable D call. The germline V and J ends were trimmed by 3 bases and 4 bases, with 15 bases remaining between them. Germline CDR1 and CDR2: SGHTA and FQGNSA. The CDR3 loop spans 15 amino acids. CDR3 DNA: TGTGCCAGCAGCTTCCCCCCGGCAGGTAGCTATGGCTACACCTTC. Encoded protein: CASSFPPAGSYGYTF.

Concerning this clone: Other DNA sequences from this sample encode an identical CDR3 as well. This sequence joins TRBV19 and TRBJ1-1, with TRBD1 as a possible D gene (5 bases). Trimming pared 1 base from V and 0 bases from J, leaving 9 bases between. The CDR3 sequence is 15 residues long. The germline V gene encodes CDR1 LNHDA and CDR2 SQIVND (reference sequence). Here the CDR3 reads CASSIGGQVNTEAFF. CDR3 DNA: TGTGCCAGTAGTATAGGGGGCCAAGTGAACACTGAAGCTTTCTTT. Full variable domain (remainder filled in from reference TRBV19 and TRBJ1-1): DGGITQSPKYLFRKEGQNVTLSCEQNLNHDAMYWYRQDPGQGLRLIYYSQIVNDFQKGDIAEGYSVSREKKESFPLTVTSAQKNPTAFYLCASSIGGQVNTEAFFGQGTRLTVV.

This sequence joins TRBV6-6 and TRBJ2-2; D might be TRBD1 (6 bases). The ends were cut back, 11 bases at V and 2 bases at J, with 12 bases in the middle. Germline CDR1 MNHNY, CDR2 SVGAGI (reference sequence). The CDR3 consists of 13 residues. For the CDR3, the DNA is TGTGCCGCACAGGGCCGAAACACCGGGGAGCTGTTTTTT. This encodes CAAQGRNTGELFF.

This sequence joins TRBV7-9 and TRBJ2-1; D unresolved. The CDR3 runs 14 residues. Trimming took off 1 base at V and 6 bases at J, with 10 bases between the two ends. Germline V gene data show CDR1 as SEHNR and CDR2 as FQNEAQ (reference sequence). CDR3 in amino acids: CASSLGSSVNEQFF. The CDR3 bases are TGTGCCAGCAGCTTAGGGTCCAGCGTCAATGAGCAGTTCTTC.

This chain joins TRBV10-3 and TRBJ1-5; the D gene is possibly TRBD1 (6 bases). The CDR3 length is 17 residues. Looked up from germline, CDR1 is ENHRY and CDR2 is SYGVKD. Trimming removed 3 bases from V and 2 bases from J, with 17 bases in between. The CDR3 sequence is CAISDRAAGDGNQPQHF. The CDR3, as DNA: TGTGCCATCAGTGATCGAGCGGCAGGGGATGGCAATCAGCCCCAGCATTTT.

The chain carries TRBV5-1 and TRBJ1-2, with 7 bases matching TRBD1. V gave up 2 bases and J gave up 3 bases; unmatched junction bases: 1. Germline assignment: CDR1 SGHRS and CDR2 YFSETQ. The CDR3 contains 13 residues. CDR3 coding DNA: TGCGCCAGCAGCTTAGGGACAGACTATGGCTACACCTTC. It encodes CASSLGTDYGYTF.

The chain is built from TRBV11-3 and TRBJ1-1; 8 nucleotides align to TRBD1. Unmatched junction bases numbered 4, after V lost 5 bases and J lost 5 bases. This CDR3 has 13 amino acids. Germline-derived CDR1 and CDR2 are SGHNT and YENEEA. CDR3 DNA: TGTGCCAGCAGCCAGGGGGCAGAGACTGAAGCTTTCTTT. Protein sequence: CASSQGAETEAFF.

The chain uses TRBV9 and TRBJ2-5; 8 nucleotides match TRBD2. The V gene's germline CDR1 is SGDLS and CDR2 YYNGEE. This CDR3 has 15 residues. V lost 3 bases and J lost 5; bases outside the gene matches: 9. CDR3 in DNA: TGTGCCAGCAGCGACGGGACTAGTAATACGGAGACCCAGTACTTC. Translated: CASSDGTSNTETQYF.

The chain is built from TRBV4-2 and TRBJ2-1; tentatively, D is TRBD2 (6 bases). The CDR3 is 17 amino acids. Trimming took off 0 bases at V and 6 bases at J, with 18 bases between the two ends. Germline CDR1 is LGHNA and CDR2 is YNFKEQ. CDR3 DNA sequence: TGTGCCAGCAGCCAAGATCCGGTGGGGGGTGGCCTCAATGAGCAGTTCTTC. This translates into CASSQDPVGGGLNEQFF.

The rearrangement uses TRBV7-9 and TRBJ1-3; D is possibly TRBD1 (5 bases). Per the germline V gene, CDR1 is SEHNR and CDR2 is FQNEAQ (reference sequence). The CDR3 is made up of 12 amino acids. The ends were cut back, 7 bases at V and 7 bases at J, with 11 bases in the middle. The CDR3 sequence is CASTLEGNTIYF. CDR3 bases: TGTGCCAGCACTCTGGAGGGGAACACCATATATTTT.

The chain couples TRBV2 to TRBJ1-4; 9 bases align to TRBD1. CDR1 and CDR2 (germline): SNHLY, FYNNEI. V shed 4 bases and J 2 bases; nucleotides not matched to a gene: 14. This CDR3 has 19 amino acids. DNA of the CDR3: TGTGCCAGCAGTGCGGTGAGAACAGGGGGCGAGAAGACTAATGAAAAACTGTTTTTT. This sequence encodes CASSAVRTGGEKTNEKLFF.

The V call is TRBV4-1, the J call TRBJ2-7; weak D call: TRBD1 (6 bases). The V gene lost 1 base and the J gene lost 2 bases, with 12 bases spanning the gap. Germline V gives CDR1 MGHRA, CDR2 YSYEKL. The CDR3 runs 15 residues. CDR3 sequence: CASSQVGTGTYEQYF. The DNA of the CDR3 is TGCGCCAGCAGCCAAGTAGGCACAGGGACCTACGAGCAGTACTTC.

The rearrangement uses TRBV2 and TRBJ1-3; possible D gene TRBD1, 5 bases. V shed 3 bases and J shed 0 bases, with 9 bases lying between them. Germline V gene sequence: CDR1 SNHLY, CDR2 FYNNEI. This CDR3 is built from 15 residues. In nucleotides, the CDR3 is TGTGCCAGCAGTGAGGAACAGGTCTCTGGAAACACCATATATTTT. This translates into CASSEEQVSGNTIYF. Full variable domain (outside the CDR3, taken from reference TRBV2 and TRBJ1-3): EPEVTQTPSHQVTQMGQEVILRCVPISNHLYFYWYRQILGQKVEFLVSFYNNEISEKSEIFDDQFSVERPDGSNFTLKIRSTKLEDSAMYFCASSEEQVSGNTIYFGEGSWLTVV.

The gene calls are TRBV5-1 and TRBJ2-1, with 11 nucleotides matching TRBD2. This CDR3 has 18 residues. CDR1 SGHRS and CDR2 YFSETQ come from the germline V gene. V trimming: 0 bases; J trimming: 2 bases; junction bases outside the gene matches: 7. The CDR3 spells CASSLVGLAGGPYNEQFF. CDR3 DNA: TGCGCCAGCAGCTTGGTGGGGCTAGCGGGAGGCCCCTACAATGAGCAGTTCTTC. The full variable domain, its missing parts supplied by reference TRBV5-1 and TRBJ2-1, is KAGVTQTPRYLIKTRGQQVTLSCSPISGHRSVSWYQQTPGQGLQFLFEYFSETQRNKGNFPGRFSGRQFSNSRSEMNVSTLELGDSALYLCASSLVGLAGGPYNEQFFGPGTRLTVL.